One and the same sample provided the 21 T cell receptor beta chains below, sequenced in a study of blood T cells in healthy people across ages. A second PCR, run for roughly 7 to 11 cycles, used a sample-barcoded 5' primer plus a J-beta primer mix. Via MiXCR, TCRdb re-called the 5' RACE reads, giving one row per CDR3 protein. Among around 500,000 distinct CDR3 sequences listed, 40% to 55% were seen once. The sample comprised blood. These TCRs come from a man at least 80 years old in good health.

This clonotype was seen a few times. The chain joins TRBV12-3 or TRBV12-4 to TRBJ2-3; D is perhaps TRBD1 (5 bases). The length of the CDR3 is 14 residues. The germline V and J ends were trimmed by 1 base and 2 bases, with 7 bases remaining between them. The DNA for the CDR3 is TGTGCCAGCAGTTTAGGGACAAACACAGATACGCAGTATTTT. It translates to CASSLGTNTDTQYF.

The genes are TRBV7-9 and TRBJ1-5; D is unresolved. The CDR3 has 12 residues. V gave up 6 bases and J gave up 3 bases, with 6 bases separating them. The germline V gene encodes CDR1 SEHNR and CDR2 FQNEAQ (reference sequence). The CDR3 nucleotides are TGTGCCAGCAGTTCAGTCAATCAGCCCCAGCATTTT. Its protein product is CASSSVNQPQHF. The full variable domain, rest sourced from reference TRBV7-9 and TRBJ1-5, is DTGVSQNPRHKITKRGQNVTFRCDPISEHNRLYWYRQTLGQGPEFLTYFQNEAQLEKSRLLSDRFSAERPKGSFSTLEIQRTEQGDSAMYLCASSSVNQPQHFGDGTRLSIL.

The chain has TRBV7-2 and TRBJ2-6; D ambiguous. CDR3 length: 15 residues. V lost 3 bases to trimming and J lost 3 bases, with 9 bases between them. CDR1 is SGHTA and CDR2 is FQGNSA in the germline V gene. CDR3 sequence (DNA): TGTGCCAGCAGCTTCCCGAGCTTTGGGGCCAACGTCCTGACTTTC. Translation: CASSFPSFGANVLTF. The entire variable domain, with the rest obtained from reference TRBV7-2 and TRBJ2-6, is as follows: GAGVSQSPSNKVTEKGKDVELRCDPISGHTALYWYRQSLGQGLEFLIYFQGNSAPDKSGLPSDRFSAERTGGSVSTLTIQRTQQEDSAVYLCASSFPSFGANVLTFGAGSRLTVL.

The rearrangement uses TRBV2 and TRBJ1-2, with TRBD1 as a possible D gene (6 bases). Deletions cut 3 bases from V and 6 bases from J, with 17 bases between. Germline V gene data show CDR1 as SNHLY and CDR2 as FYNNEI. This CDR3 has 15 amino acids. Here the CDR3 reads CASSDGGRRRDGYTF. CDR3 nucleotides: TGTGCCAGCAGTGATGGGGGCCGCCGGCGGGATGGCTACACCTTC.

V is TRBV10-3 and J is TRBJ2-4; TRBD2 aligns across 7 bases. The V gene's germline CDR1 is ENHRY and CDR2 SYGVKD. J lost 4 bases, V lost 3 bases, and 9 bases had no gene match. The CDR3 extends over 16 amino acids. The CDR3 sequence: CAISDRASGSKNIQYF. In nucleotides, the CDR3 is TGTGCCATCAGTGATAGGGCTAGCGGAAGTAAAAACATTCAGTACTTC.

The chain combines TRBV20-1 with TRBJ2-5; D possibly corresponds to TRBD2 (7 bases). The germline V and J ends were trimmed by 4 bases and 11 bases, with 29 bases remaining between them. The CDR3 length is 16 residues. Germline loops: CDR1 DFQATT, CDR2 SNEGSKA (reference sequence). DNA of the CDR3: TGCAGTGCTACGGCAGGCGGGGGCTACCTTAACAATGAGCAGTACTTC. Its protein product is CSATAGGGYLNNEQYF.

The chain employs TRBV6-2 or TRBV6-3 and TRBJ2-2; D gene ambiguous. The germline V gene encodes CDR1 MNHEY and CDR2 SVGEGT. Trimming removed 5 bases at V and 0 bases at J, with 10 bases between. The CDR3 runs 15 residues. CDR3 DNA sequence: TGTGCCAGCAGTCGAACAGCCGCGAACACCGGGGAGCTGTTTTTT. It yields the protein CASSRTAANTGELFF.

The chain is built from TRBV7-2 and TRBJ2-5; D is uncertain. Germline CDR1 SGHTA, CDR2 FQGNSA. V gave up 5 bases and J gave up 10 bases, with 14 bases separating them. The CDR3 contains 12 residues. CDR3 sequence: CASSPADMIQYF. CDR3 sequence (DNA): TGTGCCAGCAGCCCCGCCGACATGATCCAGTACTTC.

The chain joins TRBV29-1 to TRBJ2-7; 9 bases line up with TRBD1. From germline, CDR1 is SQVTM and CDR2 ANQGSEA. After removal of 6 bases from V and 1 base from J, the junction contained 7 bases not matched to a gene. The CDR3 length is 14 residues. The CDR3 sequence: CSVAGTGRSYEQYF. The CDR3 nucleotides read TGCAGCGTAGCCGGGACAGGGAGATCCTACGAGCAGTACTTC.

This chain links TRBV12-3 or TRBV12-4 with TRBJ1-6; D is undetermined. The CDR3 extends over 14 amino acids. V was trimmed by 1 base and J by 10 bases, leaving 11 bases between them. CDR3 in DNA: TGTGCCAGCAGTTTAGGGGGAGTCGGGTCACCCCTCCACTTT. This encodes CASSLGGVGSPLHF.

This clonotype was seen once. The chain employs TRBV5-1 and TRBJ1-2; TRBD1 might be the D (5 bases). From germline, CDR1 is SGHRS and CDR2 YFSETQ. V lost 4 bases, J lost 6 bases, and 16 bases lay in between. This CDR3 is built from 14 residues. The CDR3 protein is CASSPVDRTNGYTF. The CDR3 DNA follows: TGCGCCAGCAGCCCGGTCGACAGAACTAATGGCTACACCTTC.

This chain uses TRBV24-1 with TRBJ2-7; 8 nucleotides line up with TRBD1. The CDR3 runs 15 residues. Germline V gene sequence: CDR1 KGHDR, CDR2 SFDVKD. J lost 10 bases, V lost 3 bases, and 13 bases had no gene match. CDR3 in amino acids: CATSDQDRGPEVQYF. The CDR3 DNA reads TGTGCCACCAGTGATCAAGACAGGGGCCCAGAGGTCCAGTACTTC.

The CDR3 DNA reads as TGCGCCAGCAGCCAAGAAGGGGTCGGGACTAATTATCGGCAGTACTTC. This encodes CASSQEGVGTNYRQYF. J is TRBJ2-7 and V is TRBV4-1, with 7 bases lining up with TRBD2. Trimming at V came to 0 bases and at J to 9 bases, leaving 14 bases not matched to a gene. Germline V gene sequence: CDR1 MGHRA, CDR2 YSYEKL. The CDR3 is 16 amino acids.

The CDR3 nucleotides read TGTGCCAGCAGCGTAGGTCCGCCTTACAATGAGCAGTACTTC. This encodes CASSVGPPYNEQYF. The chain couples TRBV9 to TRBJ2-1; D gene unclear. The DNA end is a closer match to TRBJ2-7, so the J assignment may be wrong. Germline V CDR1 and CDR2: SGDLS, YYNGEE. The CDR3 length is 14 residues.

The chain combines TRBV30 with TRBJ2-7; the D is unclear. The CDR3 is 14 residues long. CDR1 GTSNPN and CDR2 SVGIG come from the germline V gene (reference sequence). V dropped 3 bases and J dropped 6 bases, with 18 bases sitting between them. The CDR3 coding sequence is TGTGCCTGGAGCAATATGGATAGGGCGGCCGAGCAGTACTTC. Its protein is CAWSNMDRAAEQYF.

This clonotype was seen only a few times. V and J are TRBV5-6 and TRBJ2-1; D remains unclear. CDR1 is SGHDT, CDR2 YYEEEE, per germline. The CDR3 covers 14 residues. V was clipped by 0 bases and J by 2 bases, with 6 bases between them. CDR3 coding DNA: TGTGCCAGCAGCTTGGGCACTACCTACAATGAGCAGTTCTTC. It specifies CASSLGTTYNEQFF.

Here the CDR3 DNA reads TGTGCCAGCAGTTCAGATCGACCCGTAGCTAACTATGGCTACACCTTC. Translating it yields CASSSDRPVANYGYTF. This chain joins TRBV12-3 or TRBV12-4 and TRBJ1-2; D remains unclear. The CDR3 length is 16 residues. Trimming left V 4 bases short and J 0 bases short, with 15 bases between.

This chain joins TRBV5-1 and TRBJ2-3; D not resolved. Germline V gene sequence: CDR1 SGHRS, CDR2 YFSETQ. The CDR3 is made up of 14 amino acids. The ends were cut back, 0 bases at V and 1 base at J, with 6 bases in the middle. The CDR3 spells CASSLAIRTDTQYF. The DNA for the CDR3 is TGCGCCAGCAGCTTGGCAATTCGCACAGATACGCAGTATTTT.

This clonotype was counted between two and nine times. CDR3 residues: CSVPRARGYNEQFF. The CDR3 DNA follows: TGCAGTGTCCCCCGGGCCAGGGGCTACAATGAGCAGTTCTTC. The genes are TRBV20-1 and TRBJ2-1; TRBD1 might be the D (6 bases). The CDR3 covers 14 residues. Germline V gene lookup returns CDR1 DFQATT and CDR2 SNEGSKA (reference sequence). Trimming cost V 7 bases and J 3 bases, with 16 bases left between them.

The chain has TRBV28 and TRBJ2-5, with D perhaps matching TRBD1 (6 bases). V lost 5 bases and J 5 bases, leaving 15 bases between the germline ends. This CDR3 is 14 amino acids long. Germline lookup yields CDR1 MDHEN and CDR2 SYDVKM. The CDR3 nucleotides are TGTGCCAGCAGTCCCCATTGGGGGCTGGAGACCCAGTACTTC. Its translation is CASSPHWGLETQYF. Complete variable domain (other parts from reference TRBV28 and TRBJ2-5): DVKVTQSSRYLVKRTGEKVFLECVQDMDHENMFWYRQDPGLGLRLIYFSYDVKMKEKGDIPEGYSVSREKKERFSLILESASTNQTSMYLCASSPHWGLETQYFGPGTRLLVL.

This clonotype came up a few times. This chain uses TRBV12-3 or TRBV12-4 with TRBJ1-2; D call uncertain. The CDR3 is 12 amino acids. Trimming removed 2 bases from V and 7 bases from J, with 8 bases in between. CDR3 protein: CASSLSSPGYTF. In DNA form, the CDR3 reads TGTGCCAGCAGTTTATCTTCGCCTGGCTACACCTTC.